Each of the 30 T cell receptor beta chains below was sequenced from the same sample in a study of CXCR3-negative and CXCR3-positive naive CD8 T cells. 5' RACE that incorporated UMI labels was used to prepare the TRB cDNA libraries. From the 5' RACE reads, TCRdb lists one entry per CDR3 protein and no DNA. This table holds roughly 110,000 distinct CDR3 sequences. No antigen has been identified for these receptors. Study-wide results and limits: TRB CDR3s were more hydrophobic in CXCR3-positive than in CXCR3-negative naive cells.

The sample taken for sequencing was naive CXCR3+ CD8+ T cells from blood. The subset: CD45RO-CCR7+CD27+CD95- naive CD8+ T cells expressing CXCR3 (TNR3+). These receptors originate from a human donor in good health. Some clones in this sample may be carry-over from other donors' samples.

This chain joins TRBV15 and TRBJ1-2. This CDR3 has 13 residues. The germline CDR1 and CDR2 sequences are LNHNV and YYDKDF (reference sequence). Here the CDR3 reads CATSSEQKDGYTF.

This chain uses TRBV20-1 with TRBJ2-3; there is no DNA to check the TCRdb D call of TRBD2. Germline V gene lookup returns CDR1 DFQATT and CDR2 SNEGSKA (reference sequence). This CDR3 region has 15 residues. The CDR3 is CSASSGEARGDTQYF.

This chain uses TRBV5-1 with TRBJ1-3; as DNA is missing, the TRBD1 call by TCRdb cannot be tested. The CDR3 is 17 amino acids. Germline-derived CDR1 and CDR2 are SGHRS and YFSETQ. CDR3 amino acids: CASSLGQGSSTGNTIYF.

V usage is TRBV7-3 and J usage is TRBJ2-5; TCRdb picks TRBD1, but there is no DNA to check that call. The CDR3 length is 14 residues. Germline assignment: CDR1 SGHTA and CDR2 FQGTGA. Here the CDR3 reads CASSPSGDSETQYF.

This chain links TRBV28 with TRBJ2-3; as DNA is missing, the TRBD2 call by TCRdb cannot be tested. The germline gives CDR1 MDHEN, CDR2 SYDVKM. The CDR3 runs 15 residues. CDR3 region: CASSLRSGISDTQYF.

J is TRBJ1-2 and V is TRBV7-2. CDR3 length: 14 amino acids. From germline, CDR1 is SGHTA and CDR2 FQGNSA. The CDR3 protein is CASSLLDGDYGYTF.

The chain recombines TRBV20-1 with TRBJ1-2. Per the germline V gene, CDR1 is DFQATT and CDR2 is SNEGSKA (reference sequence). CDR3 length: 18 amino acids. The CDR3 loop is CSARITDYLNPSIYGYTF.

V usage is TRBV11-1 and J usage is TRBJ2-1. The germline CDR1 and CDR2 sequences are SGHAT and FQDESV (reference sequence). The CDR3 is 13 residues long. CDR3 sequence reads: CASGRTSFNEQFF.

V usage is TRBV5-1 and J usage is TRBJ2-1; without DNA, the TCRdb call of TRBD2 cannot be checked. Germline V gene data show CDR1 as SGHRS and CDR2 as YFSETQ. The CDR3 contains 14 residues. The chain's CDR3 is CASSPWDSHNEQFF.

This chain connects TRBV13 to TRBJ2-7; TCRdb lists TRBD2, though no DNA is available to test this call. From germline, CDR1 is PRHDT and CDR2 FYEKMQ (reference sequence). The CDR3 is 17 amino acids. The CDR3 protein is CASSLGPTSGSTYEQYF. The whole variable domain, filled in from reference TRBV13 and TRBJ2-7, reads AAGVIQSPRHLIKEKRETATLKCYPIPRHDTVYWYQQGPGQDPQFLISFYEKMQSDKGSIPDRFSAQQFSDYHSELNMSSLELGDSALYFCASSLGPTSGSTYEQYFGPGTRLTVT.

This chain uses TRBV29-1 with TRBJ2-7; TCRdb gives TRBD1 as the D gene, but with no DNA this cannot be confirmed. The CDR3 has 14 residues. CDR1 and CDR2 (germline): SQVTM, ANQGSEA. CDR3 protein: CSAVGTGSTYEQYF.

This sequence joins TRBV15 and TRBJ2-5; with no DNA, the TCRdb D assignment of TRBD1 cannot be verified. Germline values: CDR1 LNHNV, CDR2 YYDKDF (reference sequence). This CDR3 comprises 14 residues. CDR3: CATSTRTDEETQYF.

The rearrangement joins TRBV2 to TRBJ1-2; the TCRdb D gene call, TRBD1, has no DNA to confirm it. The CDR3 spans 13 residues. Germline-derived CDR1 and CDR2 are SNHLY and FYNNEI. The CDR3 is CASSEGQEDGYTF.

This rearrangement joins TRBV6-6 to TRBJ2-2; TCRdb lists TRBD1, though no DNA is available to test this call. Germline values: CDR1 MNHNY, CDR2 SVGAGI (reference sequence). The CDR3 length is 17 residues. The CDR3 protein is CASSVHRLQGDTGELFF.

The chain employs TRBV4-3 and TRBJ1-2; TCRdb names TRBD1, which stays unverified in the absence of DNA. CDR3 length equals 15 residues. Germline V lookup: CDR1 LGHNA, CDR2 YSLEER. CDR3: CASSQEILKPGGYTF.

V and J are TRBV27 and TRBJ2-1; TCRdb calls TRBD2, which cannot be checked without DNA. The length of the CDR3 is 16 residues. Germline CDR1 and CDR2: MNHEY and SMNVEV (reference sequence). CDR3 sequence: CASGSLGLAEYNEQFF.

The chain has TRBV4-1 and TRBJ2-7; the D call from TCRdb, TRBD2, cannot be confirmed without DNA. The CDR3 runs to 16 residues. Germline V lookup: CDR1 MGHRA, CDR2 YSYEKL. This CDR3 is CASSHQAGGHKYEQYF.

CDR3 amino acids: CASSSGALNPSNTEAFF. The V and J genes are TRBV12-3 or TRBV12-4 and TRBJ1-1. The CDR3 consists of 17 residues.

V and J are TRBV12-3 or TRBV12-4 and TRBJ2-1; TCRdb outputs TRBD1, but without DNA this stays unchecked. The CDR3 is 13 residues long. The CDR3 here is CASTEKGQGVQFF.

The chain couples TRBV5-5 to TRBJ2-1; TCRdb names TRBD1, which stays unverified in the absence of DNA. The CDR3 extends over 15 amino acids. Germline V gene data show CDR1 as SGHKS and CDR2 as YYEKEE (reference sequence). The CDR3: CASSFPGGGLGEQFF.

The gene calls are TRBV30 and TRBJ2-7. From germline, CDR1 is GTSNPN and CDR2 SVGIG (reference sequence). This CDR3 contains 12 residues. CDR3 amino acids: CACEQDAYEQYF.

The J gene is TRBJ2-1, the V gene TRBV7-9; TCRdb reports TRBD2, a call that lacks DNA to check it against. This CDR3 region has 16 residues. Germline CDR1 and CDR2: SEHNR and FQNEAQ (reference sequence). The CDR3 sequence: CASSHPDWYPYNEQFF.

This rearrangement joins TRBV30 to TRBJ2-1; TCRdb proposes TRBD2, but this gene call is untestable without DNA. CDR3 length: 15 residues. CDR1 is GTSNPN and CDR2 is SVGIG in the germline V gene (reference sequence). The CDR3 here is CAWSVLPTSGDEQFF.

This rearrangement joins TRBV4-3 to TRBJ1-2; TCRdb returns TRBD1, unconfirmable since there is no DNA. Germline assignment: CDR1 LGHNA and CDR2 YSLEER. The CDR3 consists of 15 residues. This chain's CDR3 is CASSPWTGVNYGYTF.

The chain recombines TRBV7-9 with TRBJ2-2; TCRdb reports TRBD1, a call that lacks DNA to check it against. The CDR3 is 14 residues long. The germline V gene has CDR1 SEHNR and CDR2 FQNEAQ (reference sequence). CDR3 in amino acids: CATVTRVDTGELFF.

The chain combines TRBV5-1 with TRBJ2-7. Germline lookup yields CDR1 SGHRS and CDR2 YFSETQ. The CDR3 is 14 residues long. CDR3 residues: CASSWTGVSYEQYF. The variable domain in full, with the rest retrieved from reference TRBV5-1 and TRBJ2-7, is KAGVTQTPRYLIKTRGQQVTLSCSPISGHRSVSWYQQTPGQGLQFLFEYFSETQRNKGNFPGRFSGRQFSNSRSEMNVSTLELGDSALYLCASSWTGVSYEQYFGPGTRLTVT.

The chain carries TRBV7-3 and TRBJ1-1. Germline CDR1 reads SGHTA; CDR2 reads FQGTGA. The CDR3 contains 16 residues. Here the CDR3 reads CASSLEAPPMNTEAFF.

CDR3: CASGLVRVAPSSYNEQFF. The genes are TRBV12-5 and TRBJ2-1; TCRdb returns TRBD1, unconfirmable since there is no DNA. Germline CDR1 and CDR2: LGHNT and FRNRAP. The CDR3 spans 18 residues.

CDR3 protein: CSVDGGYEQFF. The genes are TRBV29-1 and TRBJ2-1; TCRdb returns TRBD1, unconfirmable since there is no DNA. CDR3 size: 11 residues. Germline CDR1 reads SQVTM; CDR2 reads ANQGSEA.

This chain uses TRBV7-9 with TRBJ2-7; as DNA is missing, the TRBD1 call by TCRdb cannot be tested. CDR3 length: 16 residues. Per germline, CDR1 SEHNR and CDR2 FQNEAQ (reference sequence). The CDR3 sequence is CASSLEAHRASYEQYF.